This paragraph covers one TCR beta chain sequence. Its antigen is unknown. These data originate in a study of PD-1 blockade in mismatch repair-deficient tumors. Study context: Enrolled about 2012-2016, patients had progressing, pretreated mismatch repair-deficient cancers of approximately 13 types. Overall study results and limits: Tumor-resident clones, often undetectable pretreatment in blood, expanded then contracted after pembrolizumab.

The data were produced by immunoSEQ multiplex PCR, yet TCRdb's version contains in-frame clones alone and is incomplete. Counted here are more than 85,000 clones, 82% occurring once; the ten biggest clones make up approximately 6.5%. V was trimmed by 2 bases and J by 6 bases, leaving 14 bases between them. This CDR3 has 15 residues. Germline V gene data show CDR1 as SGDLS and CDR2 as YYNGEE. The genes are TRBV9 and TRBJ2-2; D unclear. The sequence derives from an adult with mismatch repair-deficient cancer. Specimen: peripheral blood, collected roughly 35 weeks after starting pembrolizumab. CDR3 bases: TGTGCCAGCAGCGTCGAGACCCGCCCGGCCGGGGAGCTGTTTTTT. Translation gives CASSVETRPAGELFF.